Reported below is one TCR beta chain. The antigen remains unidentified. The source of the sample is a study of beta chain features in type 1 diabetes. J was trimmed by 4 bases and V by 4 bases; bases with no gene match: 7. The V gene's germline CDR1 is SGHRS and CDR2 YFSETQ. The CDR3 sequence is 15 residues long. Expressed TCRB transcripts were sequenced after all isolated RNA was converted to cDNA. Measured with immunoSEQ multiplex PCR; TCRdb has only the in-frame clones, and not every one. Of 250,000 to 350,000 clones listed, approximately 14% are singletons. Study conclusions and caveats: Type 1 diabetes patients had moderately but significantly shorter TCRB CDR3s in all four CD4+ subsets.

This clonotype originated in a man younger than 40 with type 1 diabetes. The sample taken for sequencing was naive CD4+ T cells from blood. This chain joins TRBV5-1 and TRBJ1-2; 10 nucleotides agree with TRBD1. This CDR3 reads CASSRSRDRGYGYTF. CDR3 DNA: TGCGCCAGCAGCCGTAGCCGGGACAGGGGCTATGGCTACACCTTC.